This T cell receptor (beta chain) was identified during a study of blood T cell repertoires in COVID-19. Study details: Samples representing acute and convalescent COVID-19 were sourced from the United States, Italy and Spain. The cDNA or gDNA used as material had been derived from T cells, B-cell-depleted T cells, or PBMCs.

In the authors' methods: Amplified reference gene primers provided the basis for estimating nucleated cell counts. Data came from immunoSEQ multiplex PCR; TCRdb stores just in-frame clones and leaves some out. For V, J and clone size, that table is used; D and trimming come from the DNA. The sample has around 250,000 clones; around 86% are singletons. Germline V gene sequence: CDR1 SGHVS, CDR2 FQNEAQ. The V and J ends lost 5 bases and 2 bases, in that order; junction bases with no gene match: 5. The CDR3 sequence is 16 residues long. The chain recombines TRBV7-8 with TRBJ2-4; 11 positions match TRBD2. Source material: peripheral blood. The clonotype originates from a man under 40 who had recovered from COVID-19. The CDR3 nucleotides are TGTGCCAGCAGCCTCCGACTAGCGGGGACCAAAAACATTCAGTACTTC. Protein sequence: CASSLRLAGTKNIQYF.